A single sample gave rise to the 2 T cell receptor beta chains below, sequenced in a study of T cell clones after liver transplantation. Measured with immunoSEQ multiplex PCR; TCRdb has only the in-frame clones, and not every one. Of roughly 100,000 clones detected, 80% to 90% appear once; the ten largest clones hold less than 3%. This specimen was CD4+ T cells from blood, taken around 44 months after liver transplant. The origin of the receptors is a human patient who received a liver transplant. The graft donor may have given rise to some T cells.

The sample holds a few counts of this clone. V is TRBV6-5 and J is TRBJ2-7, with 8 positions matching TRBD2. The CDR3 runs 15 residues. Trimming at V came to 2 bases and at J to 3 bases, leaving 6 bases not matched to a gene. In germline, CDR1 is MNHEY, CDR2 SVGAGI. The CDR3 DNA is TGTGCCAGCAGTTACCCATCCGGGAGGGGCTACGAGCAGTACTTC. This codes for CASSYPSGRGYEQYF.

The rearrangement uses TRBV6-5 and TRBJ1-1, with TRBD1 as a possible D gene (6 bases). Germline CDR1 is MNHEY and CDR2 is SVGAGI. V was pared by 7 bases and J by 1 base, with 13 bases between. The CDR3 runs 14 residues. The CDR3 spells CASTRGFGNTEAFF. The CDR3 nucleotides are TGTGCCAGCACGAGGGGGTTCGGGAACACTGAAGCTTTCTTT.